The 8 T cell receptor beta chains below were found in one sample sequenced in a study of T cells and Merkel cell carcinoma outcomes. Generated by immunoSEQ multiplex PCR, the TCRdb table keeps only in-frame clones and is missing some. Here the sample spans about 3,000 clones, roughly 79% being singletons. Sample: tumor tissue from Merkel cell carcinoma. These receptors originate from a human donor with Merkel cell carcinoma.

The chain is built from TRBV5-1 and TRBJ2-1; 9 bases are shared with TRBD1. This CDR3 is 16 amino acids long. Germline V gene lookup returns CDR1 SGHRS and CDR2 YFSETQ. J was trimmed by 0 bases and V by 4 bases; bases with no gene match: 5. The CDR3 coding sequence is TGCGCCAGCAGCCCCATGGGACAGGGCTCCTACAATGAGCAGTTCTTC. This gives the protein CASSPMGQGSYNEQFF.

By its share, this clone is large. This chain joins TRBV4-3 and TRBJ2-1; D gene uncertain. V lost 0 bases, J lost 6 bases, and 6 bases lay in between. The CDR3 runs 13 residues. CDR1 is LGHNA, CDR2 YSLEER, per germline. CDR3 nucleotides: TGCGCCAGCAGCCAAGACCCCAGCAATGAGCAGTTCTTC. Its protein is CASSQDPSNEQFF.

This rearrangement joins TRBV15 to TRBJ2-7, with a tentative D call TRBD1 (6 bases). V lost 5 bases to trimming and J lost 2 bases, with 16 bases between them. This CDR3 region has 15 residues. Germline lookup yields CDR1 LNHNV and CDR2 YYDKDF (reference sequence). CDR3 protein: CATSGTFNITYEQYF. The DNA of the CDR3 is TGTGCCACCAGCGGGACATTCAACATTACCTACGAGCAGTACTTC. Full variable domain (outside the CDR3, taken from reference TRBV15 and TRBJ2-7): DAMVIQNPRYQVTQFGKPVTLSCSQTLNHNVMYWYQQKSSQAPKLLFHYYDKDFNNEADTPDNFQSRRPNTSFCFLDIRSPGLGDTAMYLCATSGTFNITYEQYFGPGTRLTVT.

The chain joins TRBV7-9 to TRBJ1-2, with no clear D. Per germline, CDR1 SEHNR and CDR2 FQNEAQ (reference sequence). The V and J ends lost 5 bases and 5 bases respectively, with 21 bases between them. The CDR3 length is 16 residues. The DNA of the CDR3 is TGTGCCAGCAGCGCAGCTTTCGGAGGGCAGCGGTATGGCTACACCTTC. Translating it yields CASSAAFGGQRYGYTF.

The chain uses TRBV7-2 and TRBJ1-2; TRBD1 might be the D (6 bases). Germline V CDR1 and CDR2: SGHTA, FQGNSA. The CDR3 extends over 16 amino acids. V was trimmed by 1 base and J by 2 bases, leaving 14 bases between them. The CDR3 region is CASSLEGGYFNYGYTF. The CDR3 DNA sequence: TGTGCCAGCAGCTTAGAGGGGGGATATTTCAACTATGGCTACACCTTC.

This sequence joins TRBV28 and TRBJ1-1; tentatively, D is TRBD1 (5 bases). CDR1 is MDHEN and CDR2 is SYDVKM in the germline V gene. CDR3 length: 14 amino acids. Trimming removed 6 bases at V and 5 bases at J, with 16 bases between. In DNA, the CDR3 is TGTGCCAGCAGAATGGGGGTAGAGAGGACTGAAGCTTTCTTT. Residues: CASRMGVERTEAFF.

The V call is TRBV19, the J call TRBJ1-6, with TRBD1 as a possible D gene (6 bases). Between the trimmed V and J ends, which lost 2 bases and 5 bases, there was a span of 16 bases. Germline loops: CDR1 LNHDA, CDR2 SQIVND (reference sequence). This CDR3 has 17 residues. The CDR3 DNA sequence: TGTGCCAGTAGTATATCCCGCACAGGGCGTAATAATTCACCCCTCCACTTT. As protein: CASSISRTGRNNSPLHF. The full variable domain, with the rest looked up from reference TRBV19 and TRBJ1-6, is DGGITQSPKYLFRKEGQNVTLSCEQNLNHDAMYWYRQDPGQGLRLIYYSQIVNDFQKGDIAEGYSVSREKKESFPLTVTSAQKNPTAFYLCASSISRTGRNNSPLHFGNGTRLTVT.

This chain connects TRBV7-9 to TRBJ2-3, with no clear D. V lost 6 bases and J 5 bases, leaving 9 bases between the germline ends. This CDR3 has 12 residues. Germline CDR1 SEHNR, CDR2 FQNEAQ (reference sequence). The CDR3 loop reads CASRARLDTQYF. CDR3 sequence (DNA): TGTGCCAGCAGGGCTAGGTTAGATACGCAGTATTTT.